The sequence of this T cell receptor beta chain was determined in a study of blood T cell repertoires in COVID-19. About the research overall: Both acute and convalescent COVID-19 samples were obtained from the United States, Italy and Spain. T cells, B-cell-depleted T cells, or PBMCs provided the cDNA or gDNA that served as material.

Authors' processing steps: Amplification with reference gene primers provided the estimates of nucleated cell counts. Data came from immunoSEQ multiplex PCR; TCRdb stores just in-frame clones and leaves some out. Clone size and V and J calls were adopted from that table, with D and trimming inferred from the DNA. The sample lists 160,000 or so clones, approximately 79% occurring once. CDR1 is WNHNN, CDR2 SYGVQD, per germline (reference sequence). J gave up 4 bases and V 5 bases, and 4 bases lay outside the gene matches. The CDR3 is made up of 15 amino acids. Source material: peripheral blood. The chain employs TRBV10-1 and TRBJ2-3, with 12 bases identical to TRBD2. The origin of this receptor is an elderly woman with acute or convalescent COVID-19. CDR3 DNA sequence: TGCGCCAGCAGTCGGAGACTAGCGGGAGCAGATACGCAGTATTTT. Its protein is CASSRRLAGADTQYF.